These T cell receptor beta chains were read from a single sample in a study of cytomegalovirus exposure and HLA in healthy donors. Profiling relied on immunoSEQ multiplex PCR, and the TCRdb table lists in-frame clones only, not all of them. Among fewer than 140,000 clones listed, around 82% were seen once. The sample comprised PBMCs. Source of these receptors: a man between 45 and 60 years old in good health and CMV-seronegative. Each CDR3 is given with its conserved first and last residue. The D gene is left open where the match is weak. The size of a clone is reported for some rows only, either as once, few or many, or as a class for expanded clones.

TRBD2	TRBJ2-2	.	TRBV6-6	16	CASSPLAGVYTGELFF	TGTGCCAGCAGTCCTCTAGCGGGGGTGTACACCGGGGAGCTGTTTTTT
.	TRBJ2-2	once	TRBV30	13	CAWSARLSGELFF	TGTGCCTGGAGTGCGCGGTTATCCGGGGAGCTGTTTTTT
.	TRBJ2-2	.	TRBV6-5	14	CASSRQRIDGELFF	TGTGCCAGCAGCAGGCAGAGAATTGACGGGGAGCTGTTTTTT
TRBD1	TRBJ1-5	.	TRBV19	14	CASNRDRGNQPQHF	TGTGCCAGTAATAGGGACAGGGGAAATCAGCCCCAGCATTTT
TRBD2	TRBJ2-7	.	TRBV2	14	CASSRPGLEYEQYF	TGTGCCAGCAGTCGTCCGGGACTAGAGTACGAGCAGTACTTC
.	TRBJ2-3	.	TRBV6-6	14	CASRPRGGTDTQYF	TGTGCCAGCAGACCTCGCGGAGGCACAGATACGCAGTATTTT
.	TRBJ1-1	.	TRBV6-5	14	CASSYAGRGTEAFF	TGTGCCAGCAGTTACGCTGGGAGGGGGACTGAAGCTTTCTTT
TRBD2	TRBJ2-3	.	TRBV7-3	19	CASSLTGPQSGGRTDTQYF	TGTGCCAGCAGCTTAACAGGGCCTCAAAGCGGGGGAAGGACAGATACGCAGTATTTT
.	TRBJ2-2	.	TRBV19	15	CASSIDGGNTGELFF	TGTGCCAGTAGTATAGATGGAGGAAACACCGGGGAGCTGTTTTTT
TRBD1	TRBJ1-2	.	TRBV2	17	CASSGYGVTGTLGGYTF	TGTGCCAGCAGTGGGTACGGTGTGACAGGGACCCTGGGGGGCTACACCTTC
.	TRBJ1-2	.	TRBV11-2	14	CASSLDNSFYGYTF	TGTGCCAGCAGCTTAGACAACAGTTTCTATGGCTACACCTTC
TRBD1	TRBJ1-2	.	TRBV19	17	CASSSPIRDRASTGYTF	TGTGCCAGTAGTTCCCCGATCCGGGACAGGGCGTCGACTGGCTACACCTTC
.	TRBJ2-4	.	TRBV6-1	13	CASSEAGGNIQYF	TGTGCCAGCAGTGAAGCGGGCGGGAACATTCAGTACTTC
.	TRBJ1-1	.	TRBV6-1	12	CASRGATVGGFF	TGTGCCAGCAGGGGAGCAACAGTGGGGGGTTTCTTT
TRBD1	TRBJ2-5	.	TRBV4-1	16	CASSQSRDSTDETQYF	TGCGCCAGCAGCCAATCCCGGGACAGTACGGACGAGACCCAGTACTTC
TRBD2	TRBJ2-5	.	TRBV5-4	15	CASSEASGGGETQYF	TGTGCCAGCAGCGAAGCTAGCGGGGGGGGAGAGACCCAGTACTTC
.	TRBJ1-1	.	TRBV18	14	CASSPSGTHTEAFF	TGTGCCAGCTCACCATCAGGAACCCACACTGAAGCTTTCTTT
TRBD1	TRBJ1-2	.	TRBV13	17	CASSLAILQGHADGYTF	TGTGCCAGCAGCTTAGCCATTCTACAGGGGCATGCTGATGGCTACACCTTC
.	TRBJ1-1	.	TRBV18	13	CASSLEVNTEAFF	TGTGCCAGCTCTCTCGAGGTGAACACTGAAGCTTTCTTT
.	TRBJ1-5	.	TRBV7-9	17	CASSLAIGGRKHQPQHF	TGTGCCAGCAGCTTAGCGATCGGGGGGCGAAAGCATCAGCCCCAGCATTTT
.	TRBJ1-2	.	TRBV5-8	14	CASSLDAGTGGYTF	TGTGCCAGCAGCTTGGATGCGGGGACCGGAGGCTACACCTTC
.	TRBJ1-4	.	TRBV12-5	16	CASGPGYGSTNEKLFF	TGTGCTAGTGGACCGGGGTACGGCAGCACTAATGAAAAACTGTTTTTT
.	TRBJ1-5	.	TRBV6-4	18	CASSGGATRDLRNQPQHF	TGTGCCAGCAGCGGGGGGGCAACCCGGGACCTGAGAAATCAGCCCCAGCATTTT
TRBD1	TRBJ1-5	.	TRBV2	15	CASSPRTGPNQPQHF	TGTGCCAGCAGTCCCCGGACAGGCCCCAATCAGCCCCAGCATTTT
.	TRBJ2-3	.	TRBV5-1	13	CASSPKSTDTQYF	TGCGCCAGCAGCCCTAAAAGCACAGATACGCAGTATTTT
.	TRBJ1-5	.	TRBV7-2	15	CASSLDSSINQPQHF	TGTGCCAGCAGCTTAGACAGCTCTATCAATCAGCCCCAGCATTTT
TRBD2	TRBJ2-3	.	TRBV7-2	14	CASSLGAGTDTQYF	TGTGCCAGCAGCTTAGGAGCGGGGACAGATACGCAGTATTTT
.	TRBJ1-6	.	TRBV11-2	15	CASSFGSSYNSPLHF	TGTGCCAGCAGCTTTGGTAGCTCCTATAATTCACCCCTCCACTTT
.	TRBJ1-4	.	TRBV27	13	CASSFRRDEKLFF	TGTGCCAGCAGTTTCCGACGGGATGAAAAACTGTTTTTT
.	TRBJ1-2	once	TRBV11-2	13	CASSSNAVYGYTF	TGTGCCAGCAGCTCCAATGCAGTCTATGGCTACACCTTC
.	TRBJ1-1	.	TRBV19	13	CAVAQRRNTEAFF	TGTGCCGTAGCGCAGCGGAGGAACACTGAAGCTTTCTTT
TRBD1	TRBJ2-3	.	TRBV7-2	15	CASSRGQALTDTQYF	TGTGCCAGCAGCCGGGGACAGGCCCTCACAGATACGCAGTATTTT
.	TRBJ1-2	.	TRBV6-5	14	CASSYSARGRGYTF	TGTGCCAGCAGTTACTCCGCCAGGGGAAGGGGCTACACCTTC
TRBD1	TRBJ1-5	.	TRBV6-1	14	CASSSTGGNQPQHF	TGTGCCAGCAGCTCAACAGGGGGCAATCAGCCCCAGCATTTT
TRBD2	TRBJ2-5	.	TRBV25-1	15	CASRTSGADQETQYF	TGTGCCAGCAGAACTAGCGGGGCAGATCAAGAGACCCAGTACTTC
.	TRBJ2-1	.	TRBV5-8	14	CASSTRQAYNEQFF	TGTGCCAGCAGCACCAGACAGGCCTACAATGAGCAGTTCTTC
TRBD1	TRBJ2-1	.	TRBV7-9	16	CASSLRRTGRYNEQFF	TGTGCCAGCAGCTTACGAAGGACAGGAAGGTACAATGAGCAGTTCTTC
.	TRBJ2-2	.	TRBV7-2	15	CASSSRTTNTGELFF	TGTGCCAGCAGCTCCCGGACAACTAACACCGGGGAGCTGTTTTTT
TRBD1	TRBJ2-2	.	TRBV6-1	15	CASSTGAANTGELFF	TGTGCCAGCAGTACAGGGGCCGCCAACACCGGGGAGCTGTTTTTT
.	TRBJ1-5	.	TRBV5-1	14	CASSPDSPNQPQHF	TGCGCCAGCAGCCCGGACAGTCCCAATCAGCCCCAGCATTTT
TRBD2	TRBJ2-5	.	TRBV4-1	14	CASSHLAGKETQYF	TGCGCCAGCAGTCATCTAGCGGGTAAAGAGACCCAGTACTTC
.	TRBJ1-6	.	TRBV7-2	12	CASGRVVGPLHF	TGTGCCAGTGGCCGGGTTGTAGGACCCCTCCACTTT
.	TRBJ2-7	.	TRBV2	11	CASVTGSSTSF	TGTGCCAGCGTGACAGGATCCTCTACGAGCTTC
.	TRBJ1-2	.	TRBV6-6	15	CASSSGTTELYGYTF	TGTGCCAGCTCCTCCGGGACAACCGAACTCTATGGCTACACCTTC
TRBD2	TRBJ2-2	once	TRBV27	15	CASSPQLAATGELFF	TGTGCCAGCAGTCCCCAACTAGCGGCCACCGGGGAGCTGTTTTTT